This TCR beta chain was identified in a study of cytomegalovirus exposure and HLA in healthy donors (dated by TCRdb to between 2016 and 2019). Regarding the research as a whole: An earlier analysis of about 530 of the donors reported about 300 Gb of sequence data and 100 million to 120 million unique TCR beta sequences obtained from 150 million to 200 million T cells. The T cell repertoires of roughly 660 subjects were profiled by immunosequencing and related to cytomegalovirus serostatus. Typing coverage varied by locus: 629-630 donors for A, B, C, DRB1 and DQB1; approximately 500 for DQA1; around 570 for DPA1; some 470 for DPB1. The genetic ancestry cluster associated with self-reported Caucasian donors included about 81% of the approximately 430 genotyped donors. High-throughput TCR immunosequencing, statistical association of individual TCRs with disease status, and machine learning were combined to predict cytomegalovirus infection status. A later analysis re-examined previously published TCR beta repertoires from 610 or so donors and added high-resolution HLA genotyping to investigate patterns of TCR occurrence. To decide whether each TCR beta V gene segment behaved as functional or pseudogenic, an earlier analysis of approximately 620 of the donors relied on high-throughput TCR beta sequencing. Both class I and class II loci were covered by HLA typing, at four-digit resolution. About 300 gigabases of sequencing data and tens of millions of unique TCR sequences were included in an early release covering 550 to 800 HLA-typed donors. The study was designed to test whether signatures of past pathogen exposure could be identified by cataloging public T cell receptors. A later genetic analysis used genome-wide SNP genotypes for about three fifths of the 666 donors, treating that subset as a discovery cohort. Across about 380 genotyped donors of the cohort, an average of about 200,000 unique TCR beta nucleotide sequences per donor were sequenced, and approximately 19% of those sequences were non-productive. A separate validation cohort of approximately 120 different subjects was used in addition to the roughly 640-subject first cohort. Four to six DR-DQ haplotypes were handled as single units for association and clustering because linkage in the cohort was strong. All discovery cohort repertoires had been generated using a single sequencing platform. Donor age, sex, ethnicity and CMV serostatus were compiled together with the repertoire data. In the later analysis, no new phenotypic data were used to find candidate immune exposures; instead, reliance was placed on TCR beta sequences and their occurrence across donors.

Findings and caveats that apply to the study as a whole: A cluster of highly shared sequence variants was judged likely to represent a technical artifact of the sequencing pipeline. A later genetic analysis reported fewer N-insertions in productive TCRs among donors in an Asian-associated ancestry cluster than the roughly 620-donor mean. Assigning TCR associations to individual alleles was difficult when HLA alleles, especially DR and DQ, strongly co-occurred. A later analysis found that most CMV-associated TCR beta chains appeared HLA-restricted, with HLA associations seemingly driven largely by CMV exposure. The classifier was reported to diagnose cytomegalovirus status with high specificity and sensitivity in both the original cohort and the validation cohort. In vitro tests confirmed that a few of the cytomegalovirus-associated TCR beta chains recognize cytomegalovirus antigens. Some IMGT-functional V segments, including TRBV6-2 and TRBV6-3, could not be told apart with the 87-base-pair reads, so those segments were excluded. The cohort was sequenced for TCR beta chains only, and without alpha or paired-chain data the features that could be detected were limited. A later analysis found that TCR association rates varied across HLA loci, with DRB1 alleles showing the most associated TCRs and HLA-C alleles the fewest. The authors suggested that the approach could potentially be extended to other disease states and immunological phenotypes. In a later analysis, several top co-occurrence clusters were reported to appear linked to parvovirus B19, influenza, CMV and Epstein-Barr virus. In a later analysis, HLA-associated TCR beta chains were found to be more clonally expanded and to have lower generation probabilities than equally common non-associated chains. Sequencing depth was assumed to be roughly uniform across donors in the presence/absence analyses, though that assumption may not hold. A total of some 180 TCR beta chains were listed by the study as associated with cytomegalovirus. For the cohort, immune exposure information was limited to CMV serostatus. Over 15 rarely observed V segments, including chromosome 9 orphons, were excluded from the earlier analysis of a few hundred of the donors because counts were too low. A further reported finding was that TCR beta sequences accurately predicted the HLA-A and HLA-B alleles for most subjects in the first cohort. Correlated functional status among segregating V segments might reflect linkage disequilibrium, but an unknown experimental factor could not be ruled out. V-gene and J-gene trimming of TCR beta chains was associated with a missense DCLRE1C variant in a later genetic analysis, and the association was replicated in an independent cohort. In an earlier analysis of about 600 of the donors, most TCR beta V segments appeared in productive rearrangements about 87% or about 30% of the time, broadly matching IMGT annotations. Most TCR sequences were observed very rarely across donors, whereas some public TCRs were present in many individuals. At a false discovery rate of 0.05, a later analysis linked 16,951 TCR beta sequences to specific HLA alleles. Because HLA typing was unavailable for some donors at each locus, only the typed subset was used in association tests.

Taken from cysteine to phenylalanine, the CDR3 has 14 residues. Only the CDR3 DNA stays, 42 bases, in frame from base 1. In the germline V gene, CDR1 corresponds to ENHRY and CDR2 to SYGVKD. Trimming at the junction amounts to 10 bases on V and 1 base on J, and the germline ends lie 16 bases apart. The method was the immunoSEQ multiplex PCR assay. A mixture of 60 forward primers for TCR Vbeta segments and 13 reverse primers for TCR Jbeta segments was used in the multiplex PCR. Amplification of the CDR3 region of rearranged TCR beta genes was performed with a multiplex PCR assay on genomic DNA. On the Illumina HiSeq System, the amplified TCR beta libraries were sequenced as 87-base-pair reads. The study's own analysis went as follows. Across the roughly 670 repertoires, a later analysis counted 75 million to 90 million unique TCR beta chains, around 10 million of which were shared by at least two donors. A nearest-neighbor algorithm error-corrected the raw reads and collapsed the reads into unique sequences, merging closely related sequences to remove PCR and sequencing errors. CDR3 sequences were aligned to IMGT reference sequences to assign V, D and J gene segments. For a sequence to be retained, at least a six-nucleotide match to both a V gene segment and a J gene segment was required. Rearrangements were called productive when the CDR3 lacked stop codons and stayed in frame with V and J; all others were non-productive. Following IMGT convention, CDR3 was defined as the stretch from the second conserved V-encoded cysteine up to the conserved J-encoded phenylalanine. Sequences without an unambiguous match to a single V gene segment were excluded from the earlier analysis of about 630 of the donors. In an earlier analysis of some 590 of the donors, a V segment was called functional when productive rearrangements were above 56.7%, and segregating when the standard deviation between donors exceeded 5%. A statistical classification framework was built for diagnosing cytomegalovirus status from the catalog of TCR beta chain sequences. A later analysis assigned V and J genes by comparing TCR nucleotide sequences with IMGT/GENE-DB human TR gene sequences. A later analysis assigned CDR3 sequences and most-parsimonious VDJ recombination scenarios with the TCRdist pipeline. In a later analysis, every TCR beta chain was defined by the combination of its CDR3 amino acid sequence and its V-gene family, and reads without a unique V-gene family were dropped. To address suspected cross-contamination and a sequencing artifact, a later analysis removed roughly 640 highly shared, low-generation-probability nucleotide sequences. In a later analysis, a clonal expansion index was calculated for each public chain from normalized within-repertoire ranks of inferred template counts. In a later analysis, generation probabilities were computed with a VDJ recombination model fitted to out-of-frame rearrangements, and the resulting probabilities were checked against IGoR. In a later analysis, hypergeometric tests were used to score TCR-TCR, TCR-HLA and TCR-CMV co-occurrence, with a repertoire-size bias correction applied to TCR pairs. In a later analysis, false discovery rates were estimated by permuting HLA or CMV assignments 20 times. In a later analysis, co-occurring TCRs were grouped using DBSCAN, and TCRdist sequence similarity was added for clustering within HLA-allele-positive subsets. Repertoires with fewer than 30,000 or more than 120,000 public chains, plus five repertoires with anomalous nucleotide sharing, were excluded from co-occurrence clustering. TCRdb took over this immuneACCESS table, retaining in-frame rearrangements with V and J assigned. Such tables are incomplete; in checked studies, under half of the missing clones stem from an unresolved V gene, and the remainder is unexplained. The V and J calls and clone size are taken from that table; D and trimming were inferred from the DNA. The sample yields some 100,000 clones; 75% to 90% were counted once. Jointly, the top ten make up 3% to 5% of the sample.

With respect to this clone: Its antigen specificity is not known. Qualities for individual bases were not recorded, and no much larger clone is one base off.

The cohort consisted of some 730 healthy bone marrow donors. Cohort members were all nominally healthy when sampled, although unrecorded immune exposures were likely present. The donor tested CMV seronegative and was one of the 352 seronegative cohort members. A peripheral blood sample was provided by each donor, and peripheral blood mononuclear cells were used for TCR beta sequencing. Genomic DNA extraction from the blood cell samples was performed with the Qiagen DNeasy Blood Extraction Kit. The receptor comes from a man aged 30 to 39 in good health and CMV-seronegative. The chain couples TRBV10-3 to TRBJ1-1, and TRBD1 may be the D gene, going by 6 matching bases. Sequencing was carried out using PBMCs. Here is the DNA: TGTGCCACATACGACCCGACAGGGAACACTGAAGCTTTCTTT. This codes for CATYDPTGNTEAFF.